These T cell receptor beta chains were read from a single sample in a study of regulatory T cells in long-lasting Graves disease. TCRdb recomputed calls from the multiplex PCR reads with MiXCR, one row per CDR3 protein. This sample has about 540,000 distinct CDR3 sequences, with approximately 12% found just once. In addition, the sample was reused for a study of T cells in Graves' hyperthyroidism and ophthalmopathy.

Sample: peripheral blood mononuclear cells (PBMCs), taken at new diagnosis, from a patient treated with antithyroid drugs. These receptors were obtained from a man aged 30 to 39 with Graves disease. The CDR3 runs from the conserved cysteine through the conserved F or W. Fields, in order: V gene, CDR3 length, clone size, J gene, D gene, CDR3 DNA, CDR3 protein. The D gene is left open where the match is weak. Size is stated for part of the rows, as once, few or many counts, or as a class when the clone is expanded.

V gene: TRBV4-1; CDR3 length: 17; clone size: few; J gene: TRBJ1-5; D gene: .; CDR3 DNA: TGCGCCAGCAGCCAATACCCCACAGGTAATAGCAATCAGCCCCAGCATTTT; CDR3 protein: CASSQYPTGNSNQPQHF
V gene: TRBV5-1; CDR3 length: 14; clone size: few; J gene: TRBJ2-6; D gene: .; CDR3 DNA: TGCGCCAGCAGCCGGACAGCTGGGGCCAACGTCCTGACTTTC; CDR3 protein: CASSRTAGANVLTF
V gene: TRBV12-3/TRBV12-4; CDR3 length: 16; clone size: many; J gene: TRBJ2-3; D gene: TRBD2; CDR3 DNA: TGTGCCAGCAGTCTCTCCTTTGGGAGGGCCGGAGATACGCAGTATTTT; CDR3 protein: CASSLSFGRAGDTQYF
V gene: TRBV7-2; CDR3 length: 14; clone size: many; J gene: TRBJ1-1; D gene: .; CDR3 DNA: TGTGCCAGCAGCTCCCGCCAGAGGGACACTGAAGCTTTCTTT; CDR3 protein: CASSSRQRDTEAFF
V gene: TRBV20-1; CDR3 length: 12; clone size: .; J gene: TRBJ1-2; D gene: .; CDR3 DNA: TGCAGTGCTAGTCCCAACGGAGGAGGCTACACCTTC; CDR3 protein: CSASPNGGGYTF
V gene: TRBV19; CDR3 length: 13; clone size: few; J gene: TRBJ2-1; D gene: .; CDR3 DNA: TGTGCCAGTAGCACCATCGGCCCCCCGGGGCAGTTCTTC; CDR3 protein: CASSTIGPPGQFF
V gene: TRBV6-1; CDR3 length: 15; clone size: many; J gene: TRBJ1-5; D gene: .; CDR3 DNA: TGTGCCAGCAGCGATCCCCAACTGATGAATCAGCCCCAGCATTTT; CDR3 protein: CASSDPQLMNQPQHF
V gene: TRBV15; CDR3 length: 16; clone size: many; J gene: TRBJ1-3; D gene: .; CDR3 DNA: TGTGCCACCAGCAGAGATTCGGGTCACTCTGGAAACACCATATATTTT; CDR3 protein: CATSRDSGHSGNTIYF
V gene: TRBV4-1; CDR3 length: 16; clone size: few; J gene: TRBJ2-1; D gene: TRBD2; CDR3 DNA: TGCGCCAGCAGCCAAGATCGAGCGGGAGAGCGAGGTGAGCAGTTCTTC; CDR3 protein: CASSQDRAGERGEQFF
V gene: TRBV5-1; CDR3 length: 15; clone size: many; J gene: TRBJ1-5; D gene: .; CDR3 DNA: TGCGCCAGCAGCTTGAGTGGACAGAGCAATCAGCCCCAGCATTTT; CDR3 protein: CASSLSGQSNQPQHF
V gene: TRBV7-9; CDR3 length: 13; clone size: few; J gene: TRBJ1-3; D gene: .; CDR3 DNA: TGTGCCAGCAGACAGGGCGAAGGAAACACCATATATTTT; CDR3 protein: CASRQGEGNTIYF
V gene: TRBV15; CDR3 length: 12; clone size: .; J gene: TRBJ1-4; D gene: .; CDR3 DNA: TGTGCCACCAGCAGAGAAGGCAGGGCACCGTTTTTT; CDR3 protein: CATSREGRAPFF
V gene: TRBV20-1; CDR3 length: 11; clone size: few; J gene: TRBJ2-5; D gene: .; CDR3 DNA: TGCAGTGCCAGTAAAAAAGAGACCCAGTACTTC; CDR3 protein: CSASKKETQYF
V gene: TRBV27; CDR3 length: 16; clone size: many; J gene: TRBJ2-3; D gene: .; CDR3 DNA: TGTGCCAGCAGCCCCTTCGGTGCGCTGGGGACAGATACGCAGTATTTT; CDR3 protein: CASSPFGALGTDTQYF
V gene: TRBV2; CDR3 length: 12; clone size: many; J gene: TRBJ2-1; D gene: .; CDR3 DNA: TGTGCCAGCATCGTTCGGGGAAATGAGCAGTTCTTC; CDR3 protein: CASIVRGNEQFF
V gene: TRBV7-3; CDR3 length: 13; clone size: .; J gene: TRBJ2-7; D gene: .; CDR3 DNA: TGTGCCAGCAGCAAGGGCGGTGAGGGCGAGCAGTACTTC; CDR3 protein: CASSKGGEGEQYF
V gene: TRBV24-1; CDR3 length: 13; clone size: many; J gene: TRBJ1-2; D gene: .; CDR3 DNA: TGTGCCACCAGTGATTTACAGGGTCGGAGCTACACCTTC; CDR3 protein: CATSDLQGRSYTF
V gene: TRBV5-1; CDR3 length: 16; clone size: many; J gene: TRBJ2-1; D gene: TRBD2; CDR3 DNA: TGCGCCAGCACCGCCATAGCGGGATCAGGCTACAATGAGCAGTTCTTC; CDR3 protein: CASTAIAGSGYNEQFF
V gene: TRBV7-9; CDR3 length: 16; clone size: many; J gene: TRBJ2-7; D gene: TRBD2; CDR3 DNA: TGTGCCAGCAGCTTAGTGGGGACTAGCGGGAGCTACGAGCAGTACTTC; CDR3 protein: CASSLVGTSGSYEQYF
V gene: TRBV15; CDR3 length: 16; clone size: few; J gene: TRBJ2-4; D gene: .; CDR3 DNA: TGTGCCACCAGCACGTATGGGGCCAAACAAGGAGTCATTCAGTACTTC; CDR3 protein: CATSTYGAKQGVIQYF
V gene: TRBV29-1; CDR3 length: 13; clone size: many; J gene: TRBJ2-5; D gene: .; CDR3 DNA: TGCAGCGTTGAAGATCTCCTTGGGGAGACCCAGTACTTC; CDR3 protein: CSVEDLLGETQYF
V gene: TRBV2; CDR3 length: 14; clone size: many; J gene: TRBJ2-3; D gene: .; CDR3 DNA: TGTGCCAGCATTGAGCTAGCGAGCACAGATACGCAGTATTTT; CDR3 protein: CASIELASTDTQYF
V gene: TRBV7-8; CDR3 length: 13; clone size: many; J gene: TRBJ2-5; D gene: .; CDR3 DNA: TGTGCCAGCAGCTTAGTGAGGAGAGAGACCCAGTACTTC; CDR3 protein: CASSLVRRETQYF
V gene: TRBV20-1; CDR3 length: 15; clone size: many; J gene: TRBJ2-1; D gene: .; CDR3 DNA: TGCAGTGCTAGAGGTCCCTCCCTAGAGAGCAATGAGCAGTTCTTC; CDR3 protein: CSARGPSLESNEQFF
V gene: TRBV27; CDR3 length: 13; clone size: many; J gene: TRBJ1-1; D gene: .; CDR3 DNA: TGTGCCAGCGGGTTCAGGGCCATTTTACGAGCTTTCTTT; CDR3 protein: CASGFRAILRAFF
V gene: TRBV6-1; CDR3 length: 14; clone size: many; J gene: TRBJ2-7; D gene: .; CDR3 DNA: TGTGCCAGCAAAATTTGGACGGAGACCAACGAGCAGTACTTC; CDR3 protein: CASKIWTETNEQYF
V gene: TRBV6-1; CDR3 length: 18; clone size: many; J gene: TRBJ1-3; D gene: TRBD1; CDR3 DNA: TGTGCCAGCAGATCACCGGGACAGGGAGGATACTCTGGAAACACCATATATTTT; CDR3 protein: CASRSPGQGGYSGNTIYF
V gene: TRBV20-1; CDR3 length: 16; clone size: few; J gene: TRBJ2-1; D gene: TRBD2; CDR3 DNA: TGCAGTGCCTCCTCTAGCGGGAGGACCCCCTACAATGAGCAGTTCTTC; CDR3 protein: CSASSSGRTPYNEQFF
V gene: TRBV12-3/TRBV12-4; CDR3 length: 16; clone size: .; J gene: TRBJ1-1; D gene: .; CDR3 DNA: TGTGCCAGCAGTTTTACCGGGGGGGTAATGTACACTGAAGCTTTCTTT; CDR3 protein: CASSFTGGVMYTEAFF
V gene: TRBV7-2; CDR3 length: 13; clone size: .; J gene: TRBJ2-7; D gene: TRBD2; CDR3 DNA: TGTGCCAGCAGCTTATATTGGGGAGGGGAGCAGTACTTC; CDR3 protein: CASSLYWGGEQYF
V gene: TRBV11-2; CDR3 length: 17; clone size: many; J gene: TRBJ2-7; D gene: .; CDR3 DNA: TGTGCCAGCAGCTTAGCGTTCTCTCCGACTAACGCCTACGAGCAGTACTTC; CDR3 protein: CASSLAFSPTNAYEQYF
V gene: TRBV5-6; CDR3 length: 18; clone size: .; J gene: TRBJ1-5; D gene: .; CDR3 DNA: TGTGCCAGCAGCTTGGATGACAGAAGACATGATAGCAATCAGCCCCAGCATTTT; CDR3 protein: CASSLDDRRHDSNQPQHF
V gene: TRBV20-1; CDR3 length: 16; clone size: .; J gene: TRBJ1-6; D gene: TRBD1; CDR3 DNA: TGCAGTGCTAGAGACGCCGGGACAGGAAATAATTCACCCCTCCACTTT; CDR3 protein: CSARDAGTGNNSPLHF
V gene: TRBV2; CDR3 length: 17; clone size: .; J gene: TRBJ2-5; D gene: TRBD2; CDR3 DNA: TGTGCCAGCAGCCCCAAGGGACTAGCGGGATCGATGGAGACCCAGTACTTC; CDR3 protein: CASSPKGLAGSMETQYF